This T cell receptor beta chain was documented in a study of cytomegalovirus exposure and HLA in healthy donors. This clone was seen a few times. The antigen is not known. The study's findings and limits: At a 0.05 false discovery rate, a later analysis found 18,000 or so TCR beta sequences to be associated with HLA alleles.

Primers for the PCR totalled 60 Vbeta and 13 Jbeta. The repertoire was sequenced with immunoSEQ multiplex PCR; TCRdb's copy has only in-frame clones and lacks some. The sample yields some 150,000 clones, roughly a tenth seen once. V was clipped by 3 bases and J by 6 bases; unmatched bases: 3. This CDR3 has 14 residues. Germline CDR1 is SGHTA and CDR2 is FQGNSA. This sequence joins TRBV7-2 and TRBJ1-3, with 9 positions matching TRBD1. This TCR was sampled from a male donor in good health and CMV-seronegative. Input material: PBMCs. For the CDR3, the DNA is TGTGCCAGCAGCTTCGGGACAGGGTTAAACACCATATATTTT. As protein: CASSFGTGLNTIYF.